This T cell receptor beta chain is drawn from a study of identifying expanded T cells in peripheral blood. Whole-study results and caveats: About 1.3 clones differed between technical replicates, versus around 15 and 19 over time. Variance in clone template counts between approximately 2-week samples significantly increased with total template count across all healthy donors.

The length of the CDR3 is 16 residues. Germline V gene sequence: CDR1 SGDLS, CDR2 YYNGEE. Trimming cost V 3 bases and J 7 bases; bases outside gene matches: 9. With regard to this clone: Its antigen is as yet unknown.

This table comes from immunoSEQ multiplex PCR, and its TCRdb copy is limited to in-frame clones, with some not included. This table holds 60,000 to 80,000 clones, 85% to 90% found once. Healthy donors had no documented immune events, such as infections, while sampled. The chain combines TRBV9 with TRBJ2-1; 11 nucleotides line up with TRBD2. Sequenced: blood. The clonotype was recovered from a person aged 18 to 69 in good health. The DNA of the CDR3 is TGTGCCAGCAGCGAGGGGATAGCGGGGGGGCGTAATGAGCAGTTCTTC. Its translation: CASSEGIAGGRNEQFF.